This T cell receptor (beta chain) originates from a study of T cell responses to AZD1222 COVID-19 vaccine. Study-level points and caveats: It should be noted that donors were predominantly white British and more often female, and clonal diversity was possibly underestimated.

Profiling relied on immunoSEQ multiplex PCR, and the TCRdb table lists in-frame clones only, not all of them. The table lists 130,000 to 150,000 clones, more than 75% of them singletons, with 4% to 6% in the top ten. As to this clone: The antigen is not known.

With V trimmed by 0 bases and J by 5 bases, 1 base remained unmatched. This CDR3 has 13 amino acids. Germline V gene data show CDR1 as SGDLS and CDR2 as YYNGEE. The sequence came from an adult in good health. The sequences come from peripheral blood, collected on day 0 of AZD1222 vaccination. The V and J genes are TRBV9 and TRBJ1-2; 7 positions agree with TRBD1. The CDR3 sequence: CASSVAQGYGYTF. The CDR3 DNA sequence: TGTGCCAGCAGCGTAGCACAGGGGTATGGCTACACCTTC. The full variable domain, with the rest looked up from reference TRBV9 and TRBJ1-2, is DSGVTQTPKHLITATGQRVTLRCSPRSGDLSVYWYQQSLDQGLQFLIQYYNGEERAKGNILERFSAQQFPDLHSELNLSSLELGDSALYFCASSVAQGYGYTFGSGTRLTVV.